Listed below are T cell receptor beta chains from one sample, sequenced in a study of cytomegalovirus exposure and HLA in healthy donors. Sequencing was performed with immunoSEQ multiplex PCR; in TCRdb, only in-frame clones are kept and a portion is missing. The sample contains under 200,000 clones, roughly 80% of which appear only once. Sequencing input: PBMCs. Every receptor here comes from a male donor in good health and CMV-seropositive. CDR3s include the opening cysteine and the closing phenylalanine or tryptophan. D genes are given only for firm matches. The size entry is marked missing in some rows and otherwise reads once, few, many or a size class.

d_call: NA
v_call: TRBV4-3
clone_size: NA
j_call: TRBJ1-2
cdr3_aa: CASSPYSGDNYGYTF
cdr3_nt: TGCGCCAGCAGCCCGTATTCAGGGGATAACTATGGCTACACCTTC

d_call: TRBD1
v_call: TRBV19
clone_size: NA
j_call: TRBJ1-1
cdr3_aa: CASSPGGYAEAFF
cdr3_nt: TGTGCCAGTAGTCCAGGGGGCTACGCTGAAGCTTTCTTT

d_call: TRBD1
v_call: TRBV15
clone_size: NA
j_call: TRBJ1-2
cdr3_aa: CATSRGIGTASNYGYTF
cdr3_nt: TGTGCCACCAGCAGAGGTATAGGGACAGCCTCTAACTATGGCTACACCTTC

d_call: NA
v_call: TRBV15
clone_size: NA
j_call: TRBJ1-4
cdr3_aa: CATSREGEPSGVFF
cdr3_nt: TGTGCCACCAGCAGAGAAGGAGAGCCAAGCGGAGTCTTTTTT

d_call: NA
v_call: TRBV5-1
clone_size: NA
j_call: TRBJ2-6
cdr3_aa: CASSPTNLPWLGANGLTF
cdr3_nt: TGCGCCAGCAGCCCCACAAACCTTCCTTGGCTTGGGGCCAACGGCCTGACTTTC

d_call: TRBD1
v_call: TRBV5-1
clone_size: NA
j_call: TRBJ2-7
cdr3_aa: CASSLASGTDFYEQYF
cdr3_nt: TGCGCCAGCAGCTTAGCGTCCGGGACAGATTTTTACGAGCAGTACTTC

d_call: TRBD2
v_call: TRBV5-6
clone_size: few
j_call: TRBJ2-7
cdr3_aa: CASSSTFSGRAGYEQYF
cdr3_nt: TGTGCCAGCAGCTCTACATTTAGCGGGAGGGCCGGCTACGAGCAGTACTTC

d_call: TRBD2
v_call: TRBV5-1
clone_size: NA
j_call: TRBJ2-3
cdr3_aa: CASSWGLAGNTDTQYF
cdr3_nt: TGCGCCAGCAGCTGGGGACTAGCGGGTAACACAGATACGCAGTATTTT

d_call: TRBD1
v_call: TRBV27
clone_size: NA
j_call: TRBJ2-2
cdr3_aa: CASSLHGTGVNTGELFF
cdr3_nt: TGTGCCAGCAGTTTACATGGAACAGGGGTAAACACCGGGGAGCTGTTTTTT

d_call: TRBD2
v_call: TRBV11-3
clone_size: NA
j_call: TRBJ2-1
cdr3_aa: CASSRSGRADEQFF
cdr3_nt: TGTGCCAGCAGCCGAAGCGGGAGGGCCGATGAGCAGTTCTTC

d_call: NA
v_call: TRBV6-5
clone_size: NA
j_call: TRBJ2-7
cdr3_aa: CASSPGEVPDYEQYF
cdr3_nt: TGTGCCAGCAGCCCCGGGGAGGTTCCCGACTACGAGCAGTACTTC

d_call: TRBD1
v_call: TRBV28
clone_size: NA
j_call: TRBJ1-6
cdr3_aa: CASRDQGWTGRESPLHF
cdr3_nt: TGTGCCAGCAGGGACCAAGGATGGACAGGACGCGAATCACCCCTCCACTTT

d_call: NA
v_call: TRBV5-6
clone_size: NA
j_call: TRBJ2-5
cdr3_aa: CASSPGQGGRETQYF
cdr3_nt: TGTGCCAGCAGCCCCGGCCAGGGAGGTCGCGAGACCCAGTACTTC

d_call: TRBD1
v_call: TRBV30
clone_size: NA
j_call: TRBJ1-3
cdr3_aa: CAWAPGQISGNTIYF
cdr3_nt: TGTGCCTGGGCCCCGGGACAGATCTCTGGAAACACCATATATTTT

d_call: NA
v_call: TRBV28
clone_size: NA
j_call: TRBJ1-5
cdr3_aa: CASRQDSRNQPQHF
cdr3_nt: TGTGCCAGCAGGCAGGACAGCCGCAATCAGCCCCAGCATTTT

d_call: NA
v_call: TRBV11-3
clone_size: NA
j_call: TRBJ2-2
cdr3_aa: CASSPSNTGELFF
cdr3_nt: TGTGCCAGCAGCCCCTCGAACACCGGGGAGCTGTTTTTT

d_call: NA
v_call: TRBV6-1
clone_size: NA
j_call: TRBJ1-5
cdr3_aa: CASSDWAGWALNQPQHF
cdr3_nt: TGTGCCAGCAGTGATTGGGCAGGTTGGGCTCTAAATCAGCCCCAGCATTTT

d_call: TRBD1
v_call: TRBV7-9
clone_size: NA
j_call: TRBJ1-6
cdr3_aa: CASSPQGGTVSPLHF
cdr3_nt: TGTGCCAGCAGCCCCCAGGGGGGTACTGTTTCACCCCTCCACTTT

d_call: TRBD1
v_call: TRBV19
clone_size: once
j_call: TRBJ1-5
cdr3_aa: CASSRPGQGSRNQPQHF
cdr3_nt: TGTGCCAGTAGTAGACCGGGACAGGGTTCGCGCAATCAGCCCCAGCATTTT

d_call: TRBD1
v_call: TRBV19
clone_size: NA
j_call: TRBJ1-2
cdr3_aa: CASSPGQIIYGYTF
cdr3_nt: TGTGCCAGTAGTCCGGGACAGATAATCTATGGCTACACCTTC

d_call: TRBD1
v_call: TRBV10-3
clone_size: NA
j_call: TRBJ1-1
cdr3_aa: CAISGTGGTEAFF
cdr3_nt: TGTGCCATCAGTGGGACAGGGGGAACTGAAGCTTTCTTT

d_call: TRBD2
v_call: TRBV7-8
clone_size: NA
j_call: TRBJ2-3
cdr3_aa: CASSPSRTSTYTQYF
cdr3_nt: TGTGCCAGCAGCCCCTCAAGGACTAGCACATATACGCAGTATTTT

d_call: NA
v_call: TRBV30
clone_size: NA
j_call: TRBJ2-3
cdr3_aa: CAWVSGSTDTQYF
cdr3_nt: TGTGCCTGGGTGAGCGGGAGCACAGATACGCAGTATTTT

d_call: NA
v_call: TRBV28
clone_size: NA
j_call: TRBJ1-2
cdr3_aa: CASSSLLPGLRIYGYTF
cdr3_nt: TGTGCCAGCAGTTCCCTACTCCCGGGACTTAGGATTTATGGCTACACCTTC

d_call: NA
v_call: TRBV30
clone_size: NA
j_call: TRBJ2-7
cdr3_aa: CAWSPGGARGEQYF
cdr3_nt: TGTGCCTGGAGCCCAGGAGGGGCTCGGGGGGAGCAGTACTTC

d_call: TRBD1
v_call: TRBV18
clone_size: NA
j_call: TRBJ2-6
cdr3_aa: CASSSQGAAGANGLTF
cdr3_nt: TGTGCCAGCTCATCACAGGGGGCGGCTGGGGCCAACGGCCTGACTTTC

d_call: NA
v_call: TRBV28
clone_size: NA
j_call: TRBJ1-5
cdr3_aa: CASSFVQGKGNQPQHF
cdr3_nt: TGTGCCAGCAGTTTTGTCCAGGGAAAAGGCAATCAGCCCCAGCATTTT

d_call: TRBD2
v_call: TRBV2
clone_size: medium-sized
j_call: TRBJ2-3
cdr3_aa: CASSESSGGVFDTQYF
cdr3_nt: TGTGCCAGCAGTGAGTCTAGCGGGGGGGTTTTCGATACGCAGTATTTT

d_call: TRBD1
v_call: TRBV9
clone_size: NA
j_call: TRBJ2-6
cdr3_aa: CASSGRTGGTSGANGLTF
cdr3_nt: TGTGCCAGCAGCGGGCGGACAGGGGGAACCTCTGGGGCCAACGGCCTGACTTTC

d_call: TRBD1
v_call: TRBV5-6
clone_size: NA
j_call: TRBJ1-2
cdr3_aa: CASSEEGTGFDYGYTF
cdr3_nt: TGTGCCAGCAGCGAGGAGGGGACAGGATTTGACTATGGCTACACCTTC

d_call: NA
v_call: TRBV11-2
clone_size: NA
j_call: TRBJ2-5
cdr3_aa: CASSWLAREQYF
cdr3_nt: TGTGCCAGCAGCTGGTTAGCCCGGGAGCAGTACTTC

d_call: NA
v_call: TRBV5-5
clone_size: NA
j_call: TRBJ1-4
cdr3_aa: CASSPRDSRGEKLFF
cdr3_nt: TGTGCCAGCAGCCCCCGGGACTCCCGAGGGGAAAAACTGTTTTTT

d_call: NA
v_call: TRBV19
clone_size: once
j_call: TRBJ1-2
cdr3_aa: CASSIVAGPSGYTF
cdr3_nt: TGTGCCAGTAGTATAGTAGCGGGACCAAGTGGCTACACCTTC

d_call: NA
v_call: TRBV2
clone_size: once
j_call: TRBJ2-1
cdr3_aa: CASSLFGELSNEQFF
cdr3_nt: TGTGCCAGCAGTTTATTTGGGGAGCTATCCAATGAGCAGTTCTTC

d_call: TRBD2
v_call: TRBV7-9
clone_size: NA
j_call: TRBJ2-1
cdr3_aa: CASSSRTSGRDNEQFF
cdr3_nt: TGTGCCAGCAGCTCCAGGACTAGCGGGAGGGACAATGAGCAGTTCTTC

d_call: TRBD2
v_call: TRBV4-1
clone_size: NA
j_call: TRBJ2-7
cdr3_aa: CASSQLAEGYEQYF
cdr3_nt: TGCGCCAGCAGCCAACTAGCGGAAGGCTACGAGCAGTACTTC

d_call: NA
v_call: TRBV11-2
clone_size: NA
j_call: TRBJ2-1
cdr3_aa: CASGHNEQFF
cdr3_nt: TGTGCCAGCGGCCACAATGAGCAGTTCTTC

d_call: NA
v_call: TRBV29-1
clone_size: once
j_call: TRBJ2-4
cdr3_aa: CSVAKRLAKNIQYF
cdr3_nt: TGCAGCGTGGCTAAGAGACTAGCCAAAAACATTCAGTACTTC

d_call: TRBD1
v_call: TRBV19
clone_size: NA
j_call: TRBJ1-3
cdr3_aa: CASMDRRVYF
cdr3_nt: TGTGCCAGTATGGACAGGCGGGTATATTTT

d_call: NA
v_call: TRBV19
clone_size: once
j_call: TRBJ2-6
cdr3_aa: CASSGVSSGANVLTF
cdr3_nt: TGTGCCAGTAGCGGGGTAAGCTCTGGGGCCAACGTCCTGACTTTC

d_call: NA
v_call: TRBV4-3
clone_size: once
j_call: TRBJ1-5
cdr3_aa: CASSQDRVGNQPQHF
cdr3_nt: TGCGCCAGCAGCCAAGATCGGGTGGGCAATCAGCCCCAGCATTTT

d_call: TRBD1
v_call: TRBV18
clone_size: NA
j_call: TRBJ1-3
cdr3_aa: CASSRGTDSGNTIYF
cdr3_nt: TGTGCCAGCTCACGCGGGACAGACTCTGGAAACACCATATATTTT

d_call: NA
v_call: TRBV4-1
clone_size: few
j_call: TRBJ1-2
cdr3_aa: CASSQEWGENYGYTF
cdr3_nt: TGCGCCAGCAGCCAAGAGTGGGGGGAAAACTATGGCTACACCTTC

d_call: NA
v_call: TRBV6-5
clone_size: NA
j_call: TRBJ1-3
cdr3_aa: CASSPRRSGNTIYF
cdr3_nt: TGTGCCAGCAGCCCCCGTAGATCTGGAAACACCATATATTTT

d_call: TRBD2
v_call: TRBV27
clone_size: once
j_call: TRBJ2-7
cdr3_aa: CASSLKGLAGVGTYEQYF
cdr3_nt: TGTGCCAGCAGTTTAAAGGGACTAGCGGGAGTAGGGACCTACGAGCAGTACTTC

d_call: NA
v_call: TRBV4-3
clone_size: NA
j_call: TRBJ2-7
cdr3_aa: CASSQDWQNYEQYF
cdr3_nt: TGCGCCAGCAGCCAAGATTGGCAGAACTACGAGCAGTACTTC

d_call: NA
v_call: TRBV6-6
clone_size: NA
j_call: TRBJ1-2
cdr3_aa: CASSNRDSDGYTF
cdr3_nt: TGTGCCAGCAGCAACAGGGATTCGGATGGCTACACCTTC

d_call: TRBD1
v_call: TRBV5-1
clone_size: NA
j_call: TRBJ1-2
cdr3_aa: CASSPGQGKDGYTF
cdr3_nt: TGCGCCAGCAGCCCGGGACAGGGGAAGGATGGCTACACCTTC

d_call: NA
v_call: TRBV11-2
clone_size: NA
j_call: TRBJ2-5
cdr3_aa: CASSLGDYQETQYF
cdr3_nt: TGTGCCAGCAGCTTGGGGGACTACCAAGAGACCCAGTACTTC

d_call: TRBD2
v_call: TRBV5-6
clone_size: NA
j_call: TRBJ2-5
cdr3_aa: CASSLGAAGGLVTQYF
cdr3_nt: TGTGCCAGCAGCTTGGGGGCGGCGGGGGGTCTCGTAACCCAGTACTTC

d_call: NA
v_call: TRBV23-1
clone_size: once
j_call: TRBJ1-6
cdr3_aa: CASTSLGGDNSPLHF
cdr3_nt: TGCGCCAGCACCTCCCTGGGAGGGGACAATTCACCCCTCCACTTT

d_call: NA
v_call: TRBV5-1
clone_size: NA
j_call: TRBJ2-7
cdr3_aa: CASSPQGYSYEQYF
cdr3_nt: TGCGCCAGCAGCCCCCAGGGGTACTCCTACGAGCAGTACTTC

d_call: TRBD2
v_call: TRBV7-2
clone_size: NA
j_call: TRBJ2-1
cdr3_aa: CASSRDPGGRNEQFF
cdr3_nt: TGTGCCAGCAGCCGAGACCCGGGGGGGCGCAATGAGCAGTTCTTC

d_call: TRBD1
v_call: TRBV27
clone_size: NA
j_call: TRBJ2-5
cdr3_aa: CASSLEGRGHRETQYF
cdr3_nt: TGTGCCAGCAGTTTAGAGGGCAGGGGGCATAGGGAGACCCAGTACTTC

d_call: TRBD2
v_call: TRBV10-3
clone_size: NA
j_call: TRBJ2-3
cdr3_aa: CAIGTSGIQDTQYF
cdr3_nt: TGTGCCATCGGGACTAGCGGGATACAAGATACGCAGTATTTT